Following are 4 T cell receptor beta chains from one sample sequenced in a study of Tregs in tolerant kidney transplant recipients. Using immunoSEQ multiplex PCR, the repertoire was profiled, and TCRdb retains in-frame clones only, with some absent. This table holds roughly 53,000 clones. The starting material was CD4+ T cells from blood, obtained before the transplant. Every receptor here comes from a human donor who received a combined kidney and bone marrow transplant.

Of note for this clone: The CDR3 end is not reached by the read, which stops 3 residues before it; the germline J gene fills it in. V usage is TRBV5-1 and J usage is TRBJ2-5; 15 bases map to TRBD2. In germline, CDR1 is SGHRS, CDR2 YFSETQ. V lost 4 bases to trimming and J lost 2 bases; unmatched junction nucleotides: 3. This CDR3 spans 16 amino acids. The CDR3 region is CASSPGLAGGQETQYF. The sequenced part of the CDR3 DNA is TGCGCCAGCAGCCCGGGACTAGCGGGAGGACAAGAGACC.

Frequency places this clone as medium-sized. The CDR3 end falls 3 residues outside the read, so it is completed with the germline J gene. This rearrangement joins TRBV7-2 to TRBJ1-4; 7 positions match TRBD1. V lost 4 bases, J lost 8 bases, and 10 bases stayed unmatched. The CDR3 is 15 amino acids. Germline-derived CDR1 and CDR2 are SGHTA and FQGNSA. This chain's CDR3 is CASSYGQALVEKLFF. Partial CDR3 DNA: TGTGCCAGCAGCTATGGACAGGCGCTAGTAGAAAAA.

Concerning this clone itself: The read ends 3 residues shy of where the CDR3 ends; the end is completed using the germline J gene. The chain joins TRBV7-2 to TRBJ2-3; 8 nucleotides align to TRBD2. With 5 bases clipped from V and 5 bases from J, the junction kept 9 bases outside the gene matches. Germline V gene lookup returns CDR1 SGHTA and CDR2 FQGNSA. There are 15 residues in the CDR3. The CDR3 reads CASSPVGRGVDTQYF. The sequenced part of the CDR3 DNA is TGTGCCAGCAGCCCCGTCGGGCGGGGGGTAGATACG. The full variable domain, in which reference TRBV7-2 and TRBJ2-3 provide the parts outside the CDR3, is GAGVSQSPSNKVTEKGKDVELRCDPISGHTALYWYRQSLGQGLEFLIYFQGNSAPDKSGLPSDRFSAERTGGSVSTLTIQRTQQEDSAVYLCASSPVGRGVDTQYFGPGTRLTVL.

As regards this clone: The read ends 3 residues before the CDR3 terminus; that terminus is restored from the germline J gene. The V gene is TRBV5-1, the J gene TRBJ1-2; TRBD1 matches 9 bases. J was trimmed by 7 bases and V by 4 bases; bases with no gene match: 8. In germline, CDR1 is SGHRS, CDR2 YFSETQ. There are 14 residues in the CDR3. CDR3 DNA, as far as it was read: TGCGCCAGCAGCCGGGGACAGGGCGAGGCTGGC. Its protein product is CASSRGQGEAG. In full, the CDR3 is CASSRGQGEAGYTF.